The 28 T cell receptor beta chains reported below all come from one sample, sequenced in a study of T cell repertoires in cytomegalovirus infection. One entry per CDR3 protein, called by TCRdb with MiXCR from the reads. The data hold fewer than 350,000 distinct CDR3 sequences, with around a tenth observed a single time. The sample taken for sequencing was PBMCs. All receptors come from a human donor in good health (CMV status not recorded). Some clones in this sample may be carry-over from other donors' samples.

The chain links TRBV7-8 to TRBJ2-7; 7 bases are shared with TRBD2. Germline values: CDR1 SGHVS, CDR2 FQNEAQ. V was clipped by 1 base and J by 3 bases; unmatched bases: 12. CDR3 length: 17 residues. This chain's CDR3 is CASSLGSGGRVFYEQYF. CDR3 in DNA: TGTGCCAGCAGCTTAGGATCCGGCGGGAGAGTATTCTACGAGCAGTACTTC.

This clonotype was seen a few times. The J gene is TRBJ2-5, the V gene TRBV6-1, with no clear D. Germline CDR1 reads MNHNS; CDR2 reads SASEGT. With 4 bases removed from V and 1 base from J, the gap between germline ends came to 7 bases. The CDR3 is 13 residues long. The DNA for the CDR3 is TGTGCCAGCAGTGTATGGCGCCAAGAGACCCAGTACTTC. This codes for CASSVWRQETQYF.

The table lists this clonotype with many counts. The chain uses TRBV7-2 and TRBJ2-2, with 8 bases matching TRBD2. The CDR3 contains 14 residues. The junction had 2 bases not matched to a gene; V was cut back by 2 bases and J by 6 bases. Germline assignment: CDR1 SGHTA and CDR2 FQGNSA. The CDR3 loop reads CASSLTLAAGELFF. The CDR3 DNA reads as TGTGCCAGCAGCTTAACACTAGCGGCCGGGGAGCTGTTTTTT.

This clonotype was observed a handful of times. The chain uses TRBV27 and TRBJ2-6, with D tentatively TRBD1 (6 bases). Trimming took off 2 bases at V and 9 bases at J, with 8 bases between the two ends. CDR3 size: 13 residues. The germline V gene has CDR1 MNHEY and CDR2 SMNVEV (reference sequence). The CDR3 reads CASSLGQSNVLTF. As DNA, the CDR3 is TGTGCCAGCAGTTTAGGACAGAGCAACGTCCTGACTTTC.

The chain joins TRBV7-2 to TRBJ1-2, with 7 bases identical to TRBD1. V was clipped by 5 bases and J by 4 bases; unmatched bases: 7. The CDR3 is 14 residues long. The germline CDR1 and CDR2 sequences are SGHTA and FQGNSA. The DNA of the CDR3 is TGTGCCAGCAGCGCCCCACAGGGGTTCTATGGCTACACCTTC. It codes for CASSAPQGFYGYTF.

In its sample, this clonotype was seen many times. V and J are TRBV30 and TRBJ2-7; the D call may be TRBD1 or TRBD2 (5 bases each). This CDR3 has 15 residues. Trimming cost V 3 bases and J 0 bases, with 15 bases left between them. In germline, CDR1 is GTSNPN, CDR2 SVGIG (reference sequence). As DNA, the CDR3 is TGTGCCTGGAGCCGACGGGACCGACTCTCCTACGAGCAGTACTTC. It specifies CAWSRRDRLSYEQYF.

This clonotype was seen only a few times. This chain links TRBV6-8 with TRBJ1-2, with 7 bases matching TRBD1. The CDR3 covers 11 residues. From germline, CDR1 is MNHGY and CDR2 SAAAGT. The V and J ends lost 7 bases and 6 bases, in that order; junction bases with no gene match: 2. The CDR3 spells CASTGGDGYTF. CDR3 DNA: TGTGCCAGCACAGGGGGAGATGGCTACACCTTC.

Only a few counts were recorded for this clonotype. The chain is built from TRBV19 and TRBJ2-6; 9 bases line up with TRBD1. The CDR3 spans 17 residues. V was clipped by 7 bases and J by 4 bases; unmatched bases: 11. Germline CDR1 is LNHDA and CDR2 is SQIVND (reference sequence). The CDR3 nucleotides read TGTGCCAGTACCTCGGACAGGGGTCTCCCCGGGGCCAACGTCCTGACTTTC. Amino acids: CASTSDRGLPGANVLTF. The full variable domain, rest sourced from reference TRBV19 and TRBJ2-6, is DGGITQSPKYLFRKEGQNVTLSCEQNLNHDAMYWYRQDPGQGLRLIYYSQIVNDFQKGDIAEGYSVSREKKESFPLTVTSAQKNPTAFYLCASTSDRGLPGANVLTFGAGSRLTVL.

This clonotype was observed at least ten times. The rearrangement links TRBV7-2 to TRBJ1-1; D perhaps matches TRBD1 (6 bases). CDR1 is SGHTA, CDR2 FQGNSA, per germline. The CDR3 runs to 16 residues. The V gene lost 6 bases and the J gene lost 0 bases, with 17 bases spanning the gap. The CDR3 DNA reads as TGTGCCAGCAGACGGAGTAACAGGGTCATGAACACTGAAGCTTTCTTT. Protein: CASRRSNRVMNTEAFF. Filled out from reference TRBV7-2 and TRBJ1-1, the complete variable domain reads GAGVSQSPSNKVTEKGKDVELRCDPISGHTALYWYRQSLGQGLEFLIYFQGNSAPDKSGLPSDRFSAERTGGSVSTLTIQRTQQEDSAVYLCASRRSNRVMNTEAFFGQGTRLTVV.

CDR3 loop: CASSELGGGAWDEQFF. In nucleotides, the CDR3 is TGTGCCAGCAGTGAACTTGGCGGGGGGGCGTGGGATGAGCAGTTCTTC. This rearrangement joins TRBV2 to TRBJ2-1; 9 bases line up with TRBD2. CDR1 and CDR2 from the germline V gene are SNHLY and FYNNEI. There are 16 residues in the CDR3. With 2 bases clipped from V and 8 bases from J, the junction kept 10 bases outside the gene matches.

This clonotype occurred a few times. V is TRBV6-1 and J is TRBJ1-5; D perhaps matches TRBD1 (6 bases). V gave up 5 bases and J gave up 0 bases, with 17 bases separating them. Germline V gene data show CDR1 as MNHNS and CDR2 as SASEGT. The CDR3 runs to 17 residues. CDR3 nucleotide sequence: TGTGCCAGCAGTTCCAGGGGCCAGACCGATAGCAATCAGCCCCAGCATTTT. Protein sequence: CASSSRGQTDSNQPQHF.

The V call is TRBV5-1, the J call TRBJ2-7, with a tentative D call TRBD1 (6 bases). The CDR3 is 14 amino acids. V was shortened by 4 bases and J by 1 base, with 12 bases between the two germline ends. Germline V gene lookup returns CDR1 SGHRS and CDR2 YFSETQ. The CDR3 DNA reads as TGCGCCAGCAGCCCTAGGACAGATTCCTACGAGCAGTACTTC. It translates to CASSPRTDSYEQYF.

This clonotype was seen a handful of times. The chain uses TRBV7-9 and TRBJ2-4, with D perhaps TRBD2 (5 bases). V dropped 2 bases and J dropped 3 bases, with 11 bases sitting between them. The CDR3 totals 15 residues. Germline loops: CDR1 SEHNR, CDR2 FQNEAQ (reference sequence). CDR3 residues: CASSLSGIDKNIQYF. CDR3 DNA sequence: TGTGCCAGCAGCTTATCGGGAATAGACAAAAACATTCAGTACTTC.

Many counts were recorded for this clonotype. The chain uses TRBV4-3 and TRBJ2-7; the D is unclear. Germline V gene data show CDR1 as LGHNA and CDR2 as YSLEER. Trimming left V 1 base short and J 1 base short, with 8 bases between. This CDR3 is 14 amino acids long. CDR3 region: CASSQGRASYEQYF. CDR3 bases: TGCGCCAGCAGCCAAGGACGGGCGTCCTACGAGCAGTACTTC.

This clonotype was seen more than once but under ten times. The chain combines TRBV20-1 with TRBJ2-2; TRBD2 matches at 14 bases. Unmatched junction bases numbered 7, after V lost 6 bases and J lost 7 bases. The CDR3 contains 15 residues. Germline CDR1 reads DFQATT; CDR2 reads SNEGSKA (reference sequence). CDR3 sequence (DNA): TGCAGTGCAGAGGGACTAGCGGGAGCGGTCGGGGAGCTGTTTTTT. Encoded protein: CSAEGLAGAVGELFF.

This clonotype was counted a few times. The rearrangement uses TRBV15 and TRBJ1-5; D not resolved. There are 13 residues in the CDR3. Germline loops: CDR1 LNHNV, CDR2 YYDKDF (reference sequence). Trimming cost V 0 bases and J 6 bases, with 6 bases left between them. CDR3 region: CATSRDRGQPQHF. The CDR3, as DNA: TGTGCCACCAGCAGAGATCGCGGTCAGCCCCAGCATTTT.

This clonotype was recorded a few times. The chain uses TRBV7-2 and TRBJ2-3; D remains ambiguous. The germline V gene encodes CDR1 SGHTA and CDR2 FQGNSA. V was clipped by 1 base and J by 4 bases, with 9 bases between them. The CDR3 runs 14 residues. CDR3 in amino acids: CASSLVRRADTQYF. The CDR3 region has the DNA TGTGCCAGCAGCTTAGTACGGCGAGCAGATACGCAGTATTTT.

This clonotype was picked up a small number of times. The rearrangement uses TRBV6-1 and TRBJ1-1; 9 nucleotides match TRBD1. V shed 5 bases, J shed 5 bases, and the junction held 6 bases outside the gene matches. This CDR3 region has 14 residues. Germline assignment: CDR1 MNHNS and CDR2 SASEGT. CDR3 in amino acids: CASSYDRGRTEAFF. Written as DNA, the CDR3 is TGTGCCAGCAGTTACGACAGGGGGAGGACTGAAGCTTTCTTT.

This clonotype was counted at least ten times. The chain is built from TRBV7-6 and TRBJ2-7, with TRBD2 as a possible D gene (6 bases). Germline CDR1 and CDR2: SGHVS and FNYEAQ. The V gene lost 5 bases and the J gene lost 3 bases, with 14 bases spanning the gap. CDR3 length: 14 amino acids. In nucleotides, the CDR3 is TGTGCCAGCAGCCCTACGGTGGGAGGCTACGAGCAGTACTTC. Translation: CASSPTVGGYEQYF.

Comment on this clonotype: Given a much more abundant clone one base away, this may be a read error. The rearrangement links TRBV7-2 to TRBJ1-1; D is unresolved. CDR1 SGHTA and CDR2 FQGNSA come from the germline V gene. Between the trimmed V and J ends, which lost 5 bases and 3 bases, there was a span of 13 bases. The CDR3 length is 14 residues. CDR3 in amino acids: CASSPGVRHTEAFF. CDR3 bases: TGTGCCAGCAGCCCCGGGGTTCGGCACACTGAAGCTTTCTTT.

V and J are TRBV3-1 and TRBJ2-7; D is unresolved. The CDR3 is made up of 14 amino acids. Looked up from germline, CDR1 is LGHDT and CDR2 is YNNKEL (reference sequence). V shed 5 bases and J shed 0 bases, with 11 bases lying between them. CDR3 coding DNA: TGTGCCAGCAGCGATCGAGTAAGCTCCTACGAGCAGTACTTC. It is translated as CASSDRVSSYEQYF.

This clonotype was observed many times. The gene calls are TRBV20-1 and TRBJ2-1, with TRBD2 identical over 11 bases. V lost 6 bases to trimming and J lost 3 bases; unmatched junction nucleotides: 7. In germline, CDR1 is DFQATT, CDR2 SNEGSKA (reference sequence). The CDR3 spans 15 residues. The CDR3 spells CSARPGLAVYNEQFF. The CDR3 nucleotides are TGCAGTGCGCGCCCGGGACTAGCGGTCTACAATGAGCAGTTCTTC.

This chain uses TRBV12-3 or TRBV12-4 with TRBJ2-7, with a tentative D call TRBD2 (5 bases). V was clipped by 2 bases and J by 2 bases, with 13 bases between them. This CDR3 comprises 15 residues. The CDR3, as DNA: TGTGCCAGCAGTTTAAAAGGAGGCGGAACCTACGAGCAGTACTTC. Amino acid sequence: CASSLKGGGTYEQYF.

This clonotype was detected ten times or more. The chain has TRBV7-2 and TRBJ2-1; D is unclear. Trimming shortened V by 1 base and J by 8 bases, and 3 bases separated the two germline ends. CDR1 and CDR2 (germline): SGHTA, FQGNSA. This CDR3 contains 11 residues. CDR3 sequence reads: CASSLGHEQFF. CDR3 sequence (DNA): TGTGCCAGCAGCTTAGGCCATGAGCAGTTCTTC.

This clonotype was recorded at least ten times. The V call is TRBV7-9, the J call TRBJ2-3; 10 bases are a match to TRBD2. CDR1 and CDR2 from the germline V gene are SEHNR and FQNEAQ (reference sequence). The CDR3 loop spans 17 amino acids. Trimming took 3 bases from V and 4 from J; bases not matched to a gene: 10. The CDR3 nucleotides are TGTGCCAGCAGCTTTGCCCCGGGACTAGCGACCCCAGATACGCAGTATTTT. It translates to CASSFAPGLATPDTQYF.

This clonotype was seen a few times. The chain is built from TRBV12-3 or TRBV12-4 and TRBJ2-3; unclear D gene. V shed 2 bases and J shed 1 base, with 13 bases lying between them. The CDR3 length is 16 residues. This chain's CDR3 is CASSLFLGSGTDTQYF. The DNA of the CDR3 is TGTGCCAGCAGTTTATTTTTGGGATCGGGCACAGATACGCAGTATTTT.

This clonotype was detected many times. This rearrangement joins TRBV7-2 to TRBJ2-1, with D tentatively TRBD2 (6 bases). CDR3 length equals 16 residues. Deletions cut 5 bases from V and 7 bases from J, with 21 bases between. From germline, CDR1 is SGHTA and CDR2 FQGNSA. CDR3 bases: TGTGCCAGCAGCCTTGGGGGGACGGTGTTTGGAAATGAGCAGTTCTTC. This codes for CASSLGGTVFGNEQFF. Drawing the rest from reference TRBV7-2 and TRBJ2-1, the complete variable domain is GAGVSQSPSNKVTEKGKDVELRCDPISGHTALYWYRQSLGQGLEFLIYFQGNSAPDKSGLPSDRFSAERTGGSVSTLTIQRTQQEDSAVYLCASSLGGTVFGNEQFFGPGTRLTVL.

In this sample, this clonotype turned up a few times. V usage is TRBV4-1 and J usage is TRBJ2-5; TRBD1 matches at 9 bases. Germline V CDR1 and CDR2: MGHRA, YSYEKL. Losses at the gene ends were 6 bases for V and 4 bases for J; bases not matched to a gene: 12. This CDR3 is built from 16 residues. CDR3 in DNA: TGCGCCAGCAGTGCGGGCGGTTCGGGACAGGGAGAGACCCAGTACTTC. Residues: CASSAGGSGQGETQYF.